A single sample gave rise to the 31 T cell receptor beta chains below, sequenced in a study of T-cell reconstitution after alpha-beta-depleted transplantation in children. TCRbeta library construction was performed incorporating unique molecular identifiers. TCRdb itself ran the PCR reads through MiXCR, one entry per CDR3 protein. Here the sample spans 200,000 to 250,000 distinct CDR3 sequences, under 8.5% being singletons. The sequencing here drew on PBMCs, mostly from graft donor cells, taken 360 days after TCRalphabeta/CD19-depleted stem cell transplant. Receptors originate from a male patient between 2 and 10 years old who had a stem cell transplant for acute myeloid leukemia, so the T cells may come from the graft donor.

The CDR3, as DNA: TGTGCCAGCAGCCCTAAATACGACAGGGGCTTGGAGACCCAGTACTTC. Translating gives CASSPKYDRGLETQYF. The V call is TRBV11-2, the J call TRBJ2-5; TRBD1 agrees at 8 bases. Germline CDR1 reads SGHAT; CDR2 reads FQNNGV. J lost 5 bases, V lost 5 bases, and 13 bases had no gene match. The CDR3 is 16 residues long.

Many counts were recorded for this clonotype. The chain has TRBV20-1 and TRBJ2-5; D is uncertain. Germline assignment: CDR1 DFQATT and CDR2 SNEGSKA (reference sequence). Trimming pared 0 bases from V and 2 bases from J, leaving 7 bases between. The CDR3 totals 13 residues. This CDR3 reads CSARDLWQETQYF. CDR3 bases: TGCAGTGCTAGAGATCTCTGGCAAGAGACCCAGTACTTC.

This clonotype was observed a few times. V is TRBV11-2 and J is TRBJ2-1; 7 bases map to TRBD2. The CDR3 sequence is 16 residues long. Germline V CDR1 and CDR2: SGHAT, FQNNGV. Trimming at V came to 2 bases and at J to 1 base, leaving 5 bases not matched to a gene. The CDR3 loop reads CASSLTSRGSYNEQFF. The CDR3 DNA sequence: TGTGCCAGCAGCTTAACCTCGCGGGGGTCCTACAATGAGCAGTTCTTC.

This clonotype was counted at least ten times. This chain connects TRBV9 to TRBJ2-5; possibly TRBD1 for D (7 bases). The V gene lost 0 bases and the J gene lost 6 bases, with 12 bases spanning the gap. Germline V CDR1 and CDR2: SGDLS, YYNGEE. This CDR3 comprises 14 residues. The CDR3 loop reads CASSVGQGGKTQYF. Here the CDR3 DNA reads TGTGCCAGCAGCGTAGGACAGGGAGGAAAGACCCAGTACTTC. Full variable domain (remainder filled in from reference TRBV9 and TRBJ2-5): DSGVTQTPKHLITATGQRVTLRCSPRSGDLSVYWYQQSLDQGLQFLIQYYNGEERAKGNILERFSAQQFPDLHSELNLSSLELGDSALYFCASSVGQGGKTQYFGPGTRLLVL.

The chain is built from TRBV5-1 and TRBJ2-2; 10 positions match TRBD1. Germline V CDR1 and CDR2: SGHRS, YFSETQ. J gave up 2 bases and V 3 bases, and 4 bases lay outside the gene matches. This CDR3 comprises 16 residues. This CDR3 is CASSSGTGVNTGELFF. The CDR3 nucleotides are TGCGCCAGCAGCTCCGGGACAGGGGTCAACACCGGGGAGCTGTTTTTT.

The J gene is TRBJ2-1, the V gene TRBV2, with 9 bases aligning to TRBD1. Per germline, CDR1 SNHLY and CDR2 FYNNEI. V shed 6 bases, J shed 3 bases, and the junction held 18 bases outside the gene matches. This CDR3 spans 19 amino acids. The CDR3 DNA sequence: TGTGCCAGCAGGGGGGGACAGGGCGGGTCCCGTATTTTCTACAATGAGCAGTTCTTC. It is translated as CASRGGQGGSRIFYNEQFF.

The J gene is TRBJ2-5, the V gene TRBV18; 7 nucleotides agree with TRBD1. V gave up 1 base and J gave up 5 bases; unmatched junction bases: 7. The CDR3 consists of 15 residues. Germline lookup yields CDR1 KGHSH and CDR2 LQKENI. CDR3 amino acids: CASSPRTGIGETQYF. The CDR3 DNA sequence: TGTGCCAGCTCACCACGGACAGGTATCGGGGAGACCCAGTACTTC.

The V call is TRBV5-1, the J call TRBJ2-1; 9 nucleotides agree with TRBD1. Germline CDR1 SGHRS, CDR2 YFSETQ. This CDR3 comprises 16 residues. V was clipped by 3 bases and J by 4 bases; unmatched bases: 8. Here the CDR3 reads CASSSESGTGYNEQFF. The CDR3, as DNA: TGCGCCAGCAGCTCCGAATCCGGGACAGGGTACAATGAGCAGTTCTTC.

The sample holds many counts of this clonotype. This chain uses TRBV2 with TRBJ1-5; 8 nucleotides match TRBD1. This CDR3 is built from 14 residues. Per the germline V gene, CDR1 is SNHLY and CDR2 is FYNNEI. V lost 6 bases and J lost 10; bases outside the gene matches: 11. CDR3 DNA: TGTGCCAGCAGCCAGGGACAGGAGTATGATCCCCAGCATTTT. Protein: CASSQGQEYDPQHF.

The chain combines TRBV10-3 with TRBJ2-7, with 12 positions matching TRBD2. Trimming cost V 2 bases and J 5 bases; bases outside gene matches: 13. The CDR3 extends over 18 amino acids. Germline loops: CDR1 ENHRY, CDR2 SYGVKD. The CDR3 reads CAISEKWPGLAGSNEQYF. The DNA for the CDR3 is TGTGCCATCAGTGAGAAGTGGCCAGGACTAGCGGGATCCAACGAGCAGTACTTC.

In this sample, this clonotype turned up many times. The chain uses TRBV7-3 and TRBJ2-3, with 12 bases fitting TRBD2. Germline trimming cut 5 bases from V and 5 bases from J; bases unmatched to any gene: 2. The length of the CDR3 is 14 residues. Germline CDR1 is SGHTA and CDR2 is FQGTGA. CDR3 sequence: CASSLAGGQDTQYF. The CDR3 DNA follows: TGTGCCAGCAGCCTAGCGGGGGGGCAAGATACGCAGTATTTT.

This sequence joins TRBV7-9 and TRBJ2-1; 14 bases fit TRBD2. Per the germline V gene, CDR1 is SEHNR and CDR2 is FQNEAQ (reference sequence). The length of the CDR3 is 16 residues. With 5 bases clipped from V and 7 bases from J, the junction kept 7 bases outside the gene matches. CDR3 sequence reads: CASSPGTSGSWNEQFF. In DNA, the CDR3 is TGTGCCAGCAGCCCCGGGACTAGCGGGAGTTGGAATGAGCAGTTCTTC.

This clonotype was picked up a small number of times. The chain employs TRBV5-1 and TRBJ2-7; D could derive from TRBD1 or TRBD2 (5 bases each). Germline V gene data show CDR1 as SGHRS and CDR2 as YFSETQ. Trimming pared 0 bases from V and 5 bases from J, leaving 12 bases between. This CDR3 contains 14 residues. In nucleotides, the CDR3 is TGCGCCAGCAGCTTGGATCGGGACGAAAACGAGCAGTACTTC. Protein: CASSLDRDENEQYF.

This clonotype has a count of ten or more. This rearrangement joins TRBV5-1 to TRBJ2-3; unclear D gene. Germline CDR1 reads SGHRS; CDR2 reads YFSETQ. This CDR3 contains 15 residues. The V gene lost 0 bases and the J gene lost 3 bases, with 11 bases spanning the gap. The CDR3 DNA reads as TGCGCCAGCAGCTTGGCTCTGGTTGTGACAGATACGCAGTATTTT. Protein sequence: CASSLALVVTDTQYF.

Points on this clonotype: It may be a read error: a sequence one base away is much more abundant. V is TRBV7-9 and J is TRBJ1-1, with D possibly matching TRBD1 (5 bases). Germline CDR1 SEHNR, CDR2 FQNEAQ (reference sequence). The CDR3 totals 13 residues. V dropped 3 bases and J dropped 1 base, with 6 bases sitting between them. The CDR3 here is CASSLGENTEAFF. CDR3 nucleotides: TGTGCCAGCAGCTTGGGGGAGAACACTGAAGCTTTCTTT.

This clonotype was picked up a small number of times. The rearrangement joins TRBV7-9 to TRBJ2-1, with D hard to call. The ends were cut back, 5 bases at V and 5 bases at J, with 16 bases in the middle. The V gene's germline CDR1 is SEHNR and CDR2 FQNEAQ (reference sequence). The CDR3 has 15 residues. The DNA for the CDR3 is TGTGCCAGCAGCCTTCGGGTAAATTGGGACAATGAGCAGTTCTTC. Residues: CASSLRVNWDNEQFF. The variable domain in full, with the rest retrieved from reference TRBV7-9 and TRBJ2-1, is DTGVSQNPRHKITKRGQNVTFRCDPISEHNRLYWYRQTLGQGPEFLTYFQNEAQLEKSRLLSDRFSAERPKGSFSTLEIQRTEQGDSAMYLCASSLRVNWDNEQFFGPGTRLTVL.

The chain couples TRBV25-1 to TRBJ1-1; D perhaps matches TRBD1 (5 bases). Between the trimmed V and J ends, which lost 2 bases and 1 base, there was a span of 11 bases. The germline V gene encodes CDR1 MGHDK and CDR2 SYGVNS. The CDR3 runs to 15 residues. In nucleotides, the CDR3 is TGTGCCAGCAGTGAACCAGGTACAGGGAACACTGAAGCTTTCTTT. Protein product: CASSEPGTGNTEAFF.

This clonotype showed up just a few times. This chain joins TRBV20-1 and TRBJ1-1; tentatively, D is TRBD1 (6 bases). The CDR3 sequence is 12 residues long. Trimming shortened V by 3 bases and J by 8 bases, and 13 bases separated the two germline ends. CDR1 and CDR2 from the germline V gene are DFQATT and SNEGSKA (reference sequence). The CDR3 loop reads CSASRGAREAFF. DNA for the CDR3: TGCAGTGCTAGTCGGGGGGCAAGAGAAGCTTTCTTT.

The chain combines TRBV6-5 with TRBJ2-3; 7 bases line up with TRBD2. J was trimmed by 4 bases and V by 0 bases; bases with no gene match: 13. CDR1 is MNHEY, CDR2 SVGAGI, per germline. The CDR3 sequence is 18 residues long. Here the CDR3 reads CASSYSNGGSSVADTQYF. The CDR3 region has the DNA TGTGCCAGCAGTTACTCGAATGGCGGGAGTTCGGTTGCAGATACGCAGTATTTT.

The CDR3 DNA follows: TGTGCCAGCAGTTCCCGACGAGGGGCCCAGGGGGGCTACACCTTC. Amino acids: CASSSRRGAQGGYTF. The chain links TRBV12-3 or TRBV12-4 to TRBJ1-2, with D tentatively TRBD1 (6 bases). The CDR3 spans 15 residues. Trimming took off 4 bases at V and 8 bases at J, with 20 bases between the two ends.

This clonotype appeared many times. The genes are TRBV20-1 and TRBJ2-3, with 11 bases fitting TRBD1. V was clipped by 3 bases and J by 2 bases; unmatched bases: 7. This CDR3 has 16 residues. Germline loops: CDR1 DFQATT, CDR2 SNEGSKA (reference sequence). CDR3 DNA sequence: TGCAGTGCTAGCCCCGGGACAGGGGGGCTCACAGATACGCAGTATTTT. It encodes CSASPGTGGLTDTQYF.

This clonotype appeared many times. The chain joins TRBV29-1 to TRBJ2-1; 11 bases line up with TRBD2. Trimming took 1 base from V and 7 from J; bases not matched to a gene: 3. The CDR3 spans 14 residues. From germline, CDR1 is SQVTM and CDR2 ANQGSEA. The CDR3 loop is CSVEGRLAGNEQFF. For the CDR3, the DNA is TGCAGCGTTGAAGGGAGACTAGCGGGGAATGAGCAGTTCTTC.

This clonotype was detected ten times or more. V and J are TRBV12-3 or TRBV12-4 and TRBJ2-1, with D possibly matching TRBD2 (6 bases). The CDR3 consists of 14 residues. Trimming left V 2 bases short and J 4 bases short, with 9 bases between. The CDR3 region has the DNA TGTGCCAGCAGTTTAAGCGGGCTTTACAATGAGCAGTTCTTC. This gives the protein CASSLSGLYNEQFF.

This clonotype appeared once. The chain uses TRBV30 and TRBJ2-1; the match to TRBD2 covers 13 bases. V lost 7 bases to trimming and J lost 7 bases; unmatched junction nucleotides: 10. CDR3 length: 15 amino acids. CDR1 and CDR2 (germline): GTSNPN, SVGIG (reference sequence). CDR3 DNA sequence: TGTGCCTCCACTCCGGGACTAGCGGGAAGTAATGAGCAGTTCTTC. It translates to CASTPGLAGSNEQFF.

This clonotype was recorded at least ten times. The J gene is TRBJ2-7, the V gene TRBV4-3; tentatively, D is TRBD2 (6 bases). Trimming shortened V by 1 base and J by 2 bases, and 12 bases separated the two germline ends. Looked up from germline, CDR1 is LGHNA and CDR2 is YSLEER. This CDR3 region has 15 residues. The CDR3, as DNA: TGCGCCAGCAGCCAAGTTTGGAGGGGAACCTACGAGCAGTACTTC. It specifies CASSQVWRGTYEQYF.

The rearrangement joins TRBV4-1 to TRBJ2-7, with no clear D. The CDR3 spans 13 residues. V lost 0 bases and J lost 6, with 9 bases in between. In germline, CDR1 is MGHRA, CDR2 YSYEKL. The CDR3 nucleotides read TGCGCCAGCAGCCAAGAGCGGACGTTCGAGCAGTACTTC. Translated: CASSQERTFEQYF.

This clonotype has ten or more counts. The V gene is TRBV29-1, the J gene TRBJ1-1; D unclear. The CDR3 has 11 amino acids. The germline V gene encodes CDR1 SQVTM and CDR2 ANQGSEA. Trimming pared 7 bases from V and 1 base from J, leaving 7 bases between. As DNA, the CDR3 is TGCAGCGGGGGTTGGAACACTGAAGCTTTCTTT. Protein product: CSGGWNTEAFF.

Remarks on this clonotype: A read error may explain this, as a much larger clone is one base away. The chain links TRBV4-2 to TRBJ2-5; D ambiguous. Germline CDR1 is LGHNA and CDR2 is YNFKEQ. This CDR3 comprises 12 residues. With 4 bases removed from V and 5 bases from J, the gap between germline ends came to 8 bases. DNA of the CDR3: TGTGCCAGCAGCCCCGCCGGGGAGACCCAGTACTTC. It yields the protein CASSPAGETQYF.

The chain combines TRBV5-1 with TRBJ1-3; D uncertain. With 4 bases removed from V and 0 bases from J, the gap between germline ends came to 14 bases. The CDR3 runs to 16 residues. The germline V gene has CDR1 SGHRS and CDR2 YFSETQ. The CDR3 sequence is CASSPEPGSSGNTIYF. The CDR3 coding sequence is TGCGCCAGCAGCCCGGAACCGGGGAGCTCTGGAAACACCATATATTTT.

The chain has TRBV5-1 and TRBJ2-3, with a possible D match to TRBD2 (6 bases). CDR1 SGHRS and CDR2 YFSETQ come from the germline V gene. Deletions cut 4 bases from V and 4 bases from J, with 22 bases between. This CDR3 has 17 residues. The CDR3 DNA follows: TGCGCCAGCAGCCCGTTACTGACTAGGGCGGTAGCAGATACGCAGTATTTT. Protein: CASSPLLTRAVADTQYF.

This clonotype came up a few times. This sequence joins TRBV7-8 and TRBJ2-7; 7 nucleotides align to TRBD2. The length of the CDR3 is 14 residues. CDR1 and CDR2 (germline): SGHVS, FQNEAQ. Germline trimming cut 8 bases from V and 5 bases from J; bases unmatched to any gene: 12. The CDR3 region has the DNA TGTGCCAGCCTCCGGGGGAGGGGTTTCAACGAGCAGTACTTC. It translates to CASLRGRGFNEQYF.